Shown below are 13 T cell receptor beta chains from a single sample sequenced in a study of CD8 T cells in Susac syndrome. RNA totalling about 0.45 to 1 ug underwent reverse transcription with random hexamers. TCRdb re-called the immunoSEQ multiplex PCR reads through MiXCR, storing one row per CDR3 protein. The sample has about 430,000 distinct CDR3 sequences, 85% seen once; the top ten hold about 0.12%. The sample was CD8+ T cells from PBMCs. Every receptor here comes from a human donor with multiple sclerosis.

The CDR3 coding sequence is TGTGCCAGCAGCTCTAACGACAGGGCCTTTGAAGCTTTCTTT. Translating it yields CASSSNDRAFEAFF. The rearrangement links TRBV11-2 to TRBJ1-1; 7 bases agree with TRBD1. The CDR3 has 14 residues. The V gene's germline CDR1 is SGHAT and CDR2 FQNNGV. Germline trimming cut 4 bases from V and 7 bases from J; bases unmatched to any gene: 9.

The chain's CDR3 is CASRGVVAGLQSSTDTQYF. DNA of the CDR3: TGTGCCAGCAGGGGGGTGGTAGCGGGCCTTCAATCTAGCACAGATACGCAGTATTTT. V and J are TRBV2 and TRBJ2-3, with TRBD2 matching 7 bases. The germline V gene encodes CDR1 SNHLY and CDR2 FYNNEI. This CDR3 contains 19 residues. V was clipped by 6 bases and J by 0 bases; unmatched bases: 18.

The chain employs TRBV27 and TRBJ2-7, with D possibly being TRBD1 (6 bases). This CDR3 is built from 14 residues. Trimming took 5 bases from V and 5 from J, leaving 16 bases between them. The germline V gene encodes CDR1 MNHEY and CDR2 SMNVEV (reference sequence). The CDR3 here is CASSTLQGSDEQYF. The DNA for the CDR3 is TGTGCCAGCAGTACACTACAGGGTAGCGACGAGCAGTACTTC.

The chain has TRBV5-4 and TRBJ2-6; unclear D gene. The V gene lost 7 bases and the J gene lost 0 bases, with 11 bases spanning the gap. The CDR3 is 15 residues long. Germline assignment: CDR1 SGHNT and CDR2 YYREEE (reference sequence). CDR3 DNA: TGTGCCAGCGGGTACAAGAGCTCTGGGGCCAACGTCCTGACTTTC. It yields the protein CASGYKSSGANVLTF.

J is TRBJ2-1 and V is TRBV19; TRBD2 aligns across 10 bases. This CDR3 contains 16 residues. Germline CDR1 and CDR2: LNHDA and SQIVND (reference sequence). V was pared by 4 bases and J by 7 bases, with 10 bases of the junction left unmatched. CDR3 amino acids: CASSTWTSGKSNEQFF. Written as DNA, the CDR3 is TGTGCCAGTAGTACCTGGACTAGCGGCAAATCAAATGAGCAGTTCTTC. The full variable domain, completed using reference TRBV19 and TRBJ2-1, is DGGITQSPKYLFRKEGQNVTLSCEQNLNHDAMYWYRQDPGQGLRLIYYSQIVNDFQKGDIAEGYSVSREKKESFPLTVTSAQKNPTAFYLCASSTWTSGKSNEQFFGPGTRLTVL.

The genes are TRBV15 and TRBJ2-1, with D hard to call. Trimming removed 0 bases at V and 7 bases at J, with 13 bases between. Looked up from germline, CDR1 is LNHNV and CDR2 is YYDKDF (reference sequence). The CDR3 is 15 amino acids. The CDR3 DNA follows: TGTGCCACCAGCAGAGATAGAGGCTCTTCGAATGAGCAGTTCTTC. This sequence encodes CATSRDRGSSNEQFF.

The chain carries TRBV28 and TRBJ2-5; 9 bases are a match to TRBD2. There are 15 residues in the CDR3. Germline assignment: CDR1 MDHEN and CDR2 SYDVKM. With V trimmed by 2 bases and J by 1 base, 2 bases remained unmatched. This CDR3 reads CASSLVAGAQETQYF. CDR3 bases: TGTGCCAGCAGTTTAGTAGCGGGGGCCCAAGAGACCCAGTACTTC.

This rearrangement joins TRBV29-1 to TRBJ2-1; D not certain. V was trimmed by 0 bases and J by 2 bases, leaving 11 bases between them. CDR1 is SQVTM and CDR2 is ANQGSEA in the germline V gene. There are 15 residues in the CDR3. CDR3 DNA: TGCAGCGTTGAAGACACCCACAAGGCCTACAATGAGCAGTTCTTC. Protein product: CSVEDTHKAYNEQFF.

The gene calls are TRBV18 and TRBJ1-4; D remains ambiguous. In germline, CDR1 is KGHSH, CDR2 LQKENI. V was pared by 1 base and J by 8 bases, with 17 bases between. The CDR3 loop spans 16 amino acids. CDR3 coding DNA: TGTGCCAGCTCACCACGGCGGCTCCCCCCTGGCGAAAAACTGTTTTTT. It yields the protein CASSPRRLPPGEKLFF. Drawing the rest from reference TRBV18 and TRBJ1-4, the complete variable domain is NAGVMQNPRHLVRRRGQEARLRCSPMKGHSHVYWYRQLPEEGLKFMVYLQKENIIDESGMPKERFSAEFPKEGPSILRIQQVVRGDSAAYFCASSPRRLPPGEKLFFGSGTQLSVL.

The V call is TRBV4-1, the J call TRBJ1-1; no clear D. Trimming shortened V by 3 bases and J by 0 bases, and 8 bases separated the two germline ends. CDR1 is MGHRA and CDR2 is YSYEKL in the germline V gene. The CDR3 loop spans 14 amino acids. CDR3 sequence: CASSQEIMNTEAFF. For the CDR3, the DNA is TGCGCCAGCAGCCAGGAAATAATGAACACTGAAGCTTTCTTT.

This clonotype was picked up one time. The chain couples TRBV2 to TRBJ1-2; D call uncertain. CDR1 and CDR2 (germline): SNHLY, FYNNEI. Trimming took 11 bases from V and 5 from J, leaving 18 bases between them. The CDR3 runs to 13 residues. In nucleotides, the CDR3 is TGTGCCGGTTCGCCGGACCTTTCTTATGGCTACACCTTC. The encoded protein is CAGSPDLSYGYTF.

The CDR3 reads CASSQGRGEPSGYTF. CDR3 nucleotide sequence: TGCGCCAGCAGCCAAGGGAGAGGGGAGCCCAGCGGCTACACCTTC. The chain is built from TRBV4-1 and TRBJ1-2, with D possibly TRBD1 on 5 matching bases. Per the germline V gene, CDR1 is MGHRA and CDR2 is YSYEKL. V was pared by 1 base and J by 8 bases, with 17 bases between. The length of the CDR3 is 15 residues.

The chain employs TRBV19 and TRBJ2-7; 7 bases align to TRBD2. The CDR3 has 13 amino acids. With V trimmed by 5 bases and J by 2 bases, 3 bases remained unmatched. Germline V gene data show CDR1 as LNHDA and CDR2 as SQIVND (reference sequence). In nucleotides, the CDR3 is TGTGCCAGTAGTGCTAGCGGTCCCTACGAGCAGTACTTC. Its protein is CASSASGPYEQYF.